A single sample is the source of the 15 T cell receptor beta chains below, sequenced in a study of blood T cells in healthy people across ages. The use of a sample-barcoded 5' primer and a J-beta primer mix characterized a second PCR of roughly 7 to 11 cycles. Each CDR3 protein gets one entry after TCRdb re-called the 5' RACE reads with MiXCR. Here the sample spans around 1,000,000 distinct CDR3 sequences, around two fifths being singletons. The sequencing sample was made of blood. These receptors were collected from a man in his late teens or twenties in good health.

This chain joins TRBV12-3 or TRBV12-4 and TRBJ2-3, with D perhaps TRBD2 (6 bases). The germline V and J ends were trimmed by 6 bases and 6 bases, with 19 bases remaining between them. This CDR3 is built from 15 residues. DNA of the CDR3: TGTGCCAGCAGCTCGGTTGAGGGAGGTGTGGATACGCAGTATTTT. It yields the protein CASSSVEGGVDTQYF.

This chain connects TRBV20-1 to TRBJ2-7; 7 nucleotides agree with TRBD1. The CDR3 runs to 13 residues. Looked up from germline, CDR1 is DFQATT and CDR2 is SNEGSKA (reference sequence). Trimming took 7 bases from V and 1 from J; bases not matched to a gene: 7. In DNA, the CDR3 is TGCAGTGTGAGGACAGGTAATTCCTACGAGCAGTACTTC. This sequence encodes CSVRTGNSYEQYF.

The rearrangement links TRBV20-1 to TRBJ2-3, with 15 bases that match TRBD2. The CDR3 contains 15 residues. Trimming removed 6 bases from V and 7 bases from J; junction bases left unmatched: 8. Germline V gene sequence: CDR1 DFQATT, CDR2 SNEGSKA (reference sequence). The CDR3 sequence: CSARTSGGDPYTQYF. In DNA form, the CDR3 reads TGCAGTGCAAGGACTAGCGGGGGGGATCCATATACGCAGTATTTT.

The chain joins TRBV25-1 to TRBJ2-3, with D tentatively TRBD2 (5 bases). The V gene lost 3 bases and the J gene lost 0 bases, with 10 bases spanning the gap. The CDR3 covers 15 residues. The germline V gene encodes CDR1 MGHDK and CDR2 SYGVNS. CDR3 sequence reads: CASSEAGASTDTQYF. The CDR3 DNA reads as TGTGCCAGCAGTGAGGCGGGTGCGAGCACAGATACGCAGTATTTT.

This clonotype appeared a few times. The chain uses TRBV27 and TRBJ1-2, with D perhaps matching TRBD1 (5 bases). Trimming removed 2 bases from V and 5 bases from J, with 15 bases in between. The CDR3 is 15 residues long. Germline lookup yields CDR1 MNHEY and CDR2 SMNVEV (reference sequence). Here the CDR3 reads CASSLEGEGRYGYTF. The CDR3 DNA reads TGTGCCAGCAGTTTAGAAGGGGAAGGAAGGTATGGCTACACCTTC.

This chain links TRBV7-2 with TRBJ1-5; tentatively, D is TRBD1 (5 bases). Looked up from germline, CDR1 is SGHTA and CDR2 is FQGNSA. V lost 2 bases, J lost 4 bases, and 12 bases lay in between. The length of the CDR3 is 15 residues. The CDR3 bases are TGTGCCAGCAGCTTATCTGCAGGGCGGAATCAGCCCCAGCATTTT. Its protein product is CASSLSAGRNQPQHF.

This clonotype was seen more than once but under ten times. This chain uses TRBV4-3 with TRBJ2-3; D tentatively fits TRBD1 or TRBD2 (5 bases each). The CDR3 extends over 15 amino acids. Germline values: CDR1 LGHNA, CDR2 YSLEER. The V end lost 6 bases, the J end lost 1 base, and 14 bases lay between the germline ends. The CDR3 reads CASSRGRAGTDTQYF. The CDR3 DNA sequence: TGCGCCAGCAGTCGGGGCAGGGCCGGCACAGATACGCAGTATTTT.

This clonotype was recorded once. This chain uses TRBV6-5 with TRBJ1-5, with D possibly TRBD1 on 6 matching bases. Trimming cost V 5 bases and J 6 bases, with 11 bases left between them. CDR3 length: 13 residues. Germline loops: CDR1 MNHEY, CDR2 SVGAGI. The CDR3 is CASSDGGAQPQHF. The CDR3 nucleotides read TGTGCCAGCAGTGACGGGGGGGCTCAGCCCCAGCATTTT.

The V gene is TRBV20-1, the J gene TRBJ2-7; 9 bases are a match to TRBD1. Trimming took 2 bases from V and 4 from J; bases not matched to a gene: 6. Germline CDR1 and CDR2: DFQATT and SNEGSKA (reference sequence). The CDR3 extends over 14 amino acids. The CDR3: CSARTGGELYEQYF. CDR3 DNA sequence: TGCAGTGCTAGAACAGGGGGCGAATTATACGAGCAGTACTTC.

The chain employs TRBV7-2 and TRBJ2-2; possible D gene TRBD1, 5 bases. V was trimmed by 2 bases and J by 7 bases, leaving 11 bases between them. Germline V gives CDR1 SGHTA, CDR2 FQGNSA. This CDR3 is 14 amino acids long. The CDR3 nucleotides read TGTGCCAGCAGCTTAACCGACAGCCACGGGGAGCTGTTTTTT. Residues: CASSLTDSHGELFF.

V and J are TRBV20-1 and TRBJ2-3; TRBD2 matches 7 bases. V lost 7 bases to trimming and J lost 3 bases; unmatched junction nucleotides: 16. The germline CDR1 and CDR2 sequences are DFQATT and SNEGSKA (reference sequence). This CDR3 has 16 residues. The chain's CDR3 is CSVREWASGPTDTQYF. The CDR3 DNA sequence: TGCAGTGTCAGGGAATGGGCTAGCGGCCCAACAGATACGCAGTATTTT.

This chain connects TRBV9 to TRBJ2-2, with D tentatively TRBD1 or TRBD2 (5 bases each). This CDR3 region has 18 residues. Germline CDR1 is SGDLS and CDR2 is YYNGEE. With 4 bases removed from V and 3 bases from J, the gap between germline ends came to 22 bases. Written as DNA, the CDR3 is TGTGCCAGCAGCCCTCGACCTCCAGGGAGAGTGGACACCGGGGAGCTGTTTTTT. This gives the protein CASSPRPPGRVDTGELFF. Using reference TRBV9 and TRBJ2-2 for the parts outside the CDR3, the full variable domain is DSGVTQTPKHLITATGQRVTLRCSPRSGDLSVYWYQQSLDQGLQFLIQYYNGEERAKGNILERFSAQQFPDLHSELNLSSLELGDSALYFCASSPRPPGRVDTGELFFGEGSRLTVL.

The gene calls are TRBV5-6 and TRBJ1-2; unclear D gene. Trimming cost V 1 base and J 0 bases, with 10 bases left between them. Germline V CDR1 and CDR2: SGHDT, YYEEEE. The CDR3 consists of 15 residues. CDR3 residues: CASSLSALANYGYTF. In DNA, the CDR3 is TGTGCCAGCAGCTTGTCGGCCCTAGCTAACTATGGCTACACCTTC. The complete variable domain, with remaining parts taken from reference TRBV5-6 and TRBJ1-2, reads DAGVTQSPTHLIKTRGQQVTLRCSPKSGHDTVSWYQQALGQGPQFIFQYYEEEERQRGNFPDRFSGHQFPNYSSELNVNALLLGDSALYLCASSLSALANYGYTFGSGTRLTVV.

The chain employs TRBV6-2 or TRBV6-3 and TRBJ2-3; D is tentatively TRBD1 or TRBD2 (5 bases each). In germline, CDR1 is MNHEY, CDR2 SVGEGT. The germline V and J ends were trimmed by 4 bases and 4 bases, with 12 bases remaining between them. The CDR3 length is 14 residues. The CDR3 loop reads CASSFGEGADTQYF. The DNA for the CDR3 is TGTGCCAGCAGTTTCGGGGAAGGGGCAGATACGCAGTATTTT.

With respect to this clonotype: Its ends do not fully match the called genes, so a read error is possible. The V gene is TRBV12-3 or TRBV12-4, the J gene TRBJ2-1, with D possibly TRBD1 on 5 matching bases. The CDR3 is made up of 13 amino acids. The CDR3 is CASCPGRANKQFF. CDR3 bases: TGTGCCAGCTGTCCGGGCAGGGCCAATAAGCAGTTCTTC.